This T cell receptor (beta chain) was recorded in a study of response to subunit inactivated influenza vaccine. V lost 6 bases, J lost 2 bases, and 6 bases stayed unmatched. CDR3 length: 15 residues. TCRdb re-called the RT-PCR reads through MiXCR, storing one row per CDR3 protein. The table has fewer than 700,000 distinct CDR3 sequences, over 10% seen once. The starting material was PBMCs from blood, obtained roughly 45 days after vaccination. The chain is built from TRBV12-3 or TRBV12-4 and TRBJ1-5, with 8 bases lining up with TRBD1. The sequence was obtained from a man aged 50 to 59 who received an inactivated influenza vaccine. The CDR3 sequence is CASSPTGERNQPQHF. The CDR3 DNA is TGTGCCAGCAGCCCGACAGGGGAGCGCAATCAGCCCCAGCATTTT.